This T cell receptor (beta chain) was identified in a study of beta chain features in type 1 diabetes (dated by TCRdb to the late 2010s). About the full investigation: Mean age, gender distribution, total cell number and subset yield did not differ between patients and healthy donors. A total of around 110,000,000 sorted cells were examined across all samples, and RNA yield correlated strongly with the number of cells per subset. The study compared TCRB repertoires of sorted circulating CD4+ T cell subsets between recently diagnosed type 1 diabetes patients and matched healthy donors. Regulatory and stem cell-like memory subsets were obtained from only 8 patients and about eight healthy donors, while naive and central memory subsets were obtained from all 30 or so donors.

Results the study describes overall, beyond this receptor: Sequencing cDNA rather than genomic DNA could over-represent highly expressing activated cells, although activation and CD3 levels did not differ between groups. Type 1 diabetes patients showed a moderate but significant shortening of TCRB CDR3 length in all four CD4+ subsets. Because the HLA sub-analyses included only small numbers of individuals, any influence of HLA type on TCRB rearrangement was left unresolved. PCR might favor shorter templates, but patient and control samples were amplified and corrected together, so any skew would affect both groups equally. At VDJ recombination sites, type 1 diabetes patients had fewer insertions and more deleted nucleotides, which implies abnormalities in thymic rearrangement. Naive, central memory and regulatory TCRB repertoires appeared to be more similar among patients than among healthy donors.

In the case of this clone: The specificity of this receptor is unknown. Within one base of it there is no much larger clone, and no base qualities were kept.

Compared with germline, V lacks 3 bases and J lacks 5 bases; bases without a gene match: 2. The CDR3 holds 12 amino acids from the cysteine to the phenylalanine. The DNA shown is the 36-base CDR3, in frame from base 1. Via the germline V gene, CDR1 is SQVTM and CDR2 ANQGSEA. Each donor gave one peripheral blood draw, averaging about 120 mL, which was collected into heparinised tubes. Using a panel that included CD45RO, CCR7, CD25, CD127, CD95 and CD27, naive, central memory, regulatory and stem cell-like memory CD4+ T cells were sorted on a BD FACSAria II. Purity was above 95% for every sorted population. PBMCs were isolated immediately by Lymphoprep density gradient centrifugation and stained directly without culture. So that batch effects would be minimized, each experiment stained and sorted samples in pairs, pairing one healthy donor with one patient. The entire isolated RNA was reverse transcribed using the High Capacity cDNA Reverse Transcription Kit, and thus expressed TCRB transcripts were sequenced. Deep immunoSEQ sequencing was performed on naive, central memory and regulatory T cell samples, with an average of about 3.6 million total reads per sample. After sorted cells were lysed in RLT buffer, RNA was extracted with DNase-treated RNeasy Micro or Mini kits, with the choice depending on cell number. To prevent cross-contamination, every cell subset was processed on its own, while patient and healthy donor samples were processed together. The immunoSEQ multiplex PCR was used to amplify TCRB sequences from cDNA, generating 87-bp fragments that spanned the CDR3 region. Amplicons were sequenced on the Illumina HiSeq platform. On the study's bioinformatics: PCR bias was corrected computationally using synthetic template baselines, and reads within Hamming distance 2 were collapsed, with unmergeable singletons discarded. By aligning reads against IMGT, V, D and J genes, CDR3 length, and insertions or deletions at six rearrangement sites were assigned. Within each subset, clonotype counts were normalized to sorted cell number, after which true diversity and Gini coefficients were computed with the tcR R package. The overlap coefficient, calculated on TCRB nucleotide sequences, was used to quantify repertoire sharing. TCRdb holds this immuneACCESS table with in-frame rearrangements only. Some clones are missing; in checked studies, unresolved V genes explain under half, and the rest has no known cause. That table supplies the V and J calls and clone size; D and trimming were determined from the DNA. The sample data list 200,000 to 250,000 clones, and less than 35% of these were observed just once. Clones ranked in the top ten supply 3% to 4% of the sample.

The rearranged chain carries TRBV29-1 and TRBJ2-5; 8 nucleotides in the junction match TRBD2. Sequenced material: central memory CD4+ T cells from blood. This sequence originates from a man aged 30 to 39 in good health. The CDR3 amino acid sequence is: CSVDPGGETQYF. The nucleotides read TGCAGCGTTGATCCGGGGGGGGAGACCCAGTACTTC. Beyond the CDR3, the reference TRBV29-1 and TRBJ2-5 genes provide the residues; the full variable domain reads: SAVISQKPSRDICQRGTSLTIQCQVDSQVTMMFWYRQQPGQSLTLIATANQGSEATYESGFVIDKFPISRPNLTFSTLTVSNMSPEDSSIYLCSVDPGGETQYFGPGTRLLVL.